Shown below are 32 T cell receptor beta chains from a single sample sequenced in a study of OX40 agonist ivuxolimab in advanced cancers. TCRdb's table, derived via immunoSEQ multiplex PCR, lists solely in-frame clones and lacks some. Here the sample spans around 74,000 clones, around 93% being singletons. Material: CD4+ or CD8+ T cells sorted from blood, obtained in a trial of the OX40 agonist ivuxolimab. The receptors come from an adult with an advanced solid tumor such as melanoma, head and neck, liver or kidney cancer.

The chain links TRBV7-6 to TRBJ2-7; 12 bases are shared with TRBD2. The germline CDR1 and CDR2 sequences are SGHVS and FNYEAQ. With 5 bases clipped from V and 0 bases from J, the junction kept 5 bases outside the gene matches. This CDR3 has 16 residues. This CDR3 reads CASSPLLAGGSYEQYF. The CDR3 DNA is TGTGCCAGCAGCCCTCTACTAGCGGGAGGCTCCTACGAGCAGTACTTC.

The genes are TRBV5-4 and TRBJ1-1, with no clear D. Germline V lookup: CDR1 SGHNT, CDR2 YYREEE (reference sequence). This CDR3 is built from 12 residues. Between the trimmed V and J ends, which lost 1 base and 10 bases, there was a span of 11 bases. The CDR3 region is CASSLSRGIAFF. CDR3 sequence (DNA): TGTGCCAGCAGCTTGAGCCGGGGTATAGCTTTCTTT.

J is TRBJ2-2 and V is TRBV10-1, with TRBD2 identical over 9 bases. This CDR3 has 13 residues. Germline trimming cut 11 bases from V and 2 bases from J; bases unmatched to any gene: 3. Germline CDR1 WNHNN, CDR2 SYGVQD (reference sequence). The CDR3 DNA sequence: TGCGCCTGGCGGGAGGGCAACACCGGGGAGCTGTTTTTT. Translated, it gives CAWREGNTGELFF.

The J gene is TRBJ2-1, the V gene TRBV9; perhaps TRBD2 as D (6 bases). Deletions cut 1 base from V and 0 bases from J, with 14 bases between. The germline V gene encodes CDR1 SGDLS and CDR2 YYNGEE. The CDR3 runs to 17 residues. CDR3 protein: CASSVSGGDSSYNEQFF. The CDR3 DNA follows: TGTGCCAGCAGCGTAAGTGGCGGGGATAGCTCCTACAATGAGCAGTTCTTC.

This clone was counted a few times. The gene calls are TRBV4-2 and TRBJ2-3; a weak D match, TRBD1 (5 bases). CDR3 length: 15 amino acids. Trimming left V 0 bases short and J 7 bases short, with 14 bases between. CDR1 is LGHNA and CDR2 is YNFKEQ in the germline V gene. CDR3 sequence reads: CASSQEPVRVNTQYF. The CDR3 nucleotides are TGTGCCAGCAGCCAAGAGCCGGTCAGGGTGAATACGCAGTATTTT.

This clone is a singleton in its sample. V gene TRBV30 combines with J gene TRBJ1-6; perhaps TRBD1 as D (5 bases). CDR3 size: 12 residues. Trimming removed 5 bases from V and 7 bases from J, with 9 bases in between. Germline lookup yields CDR1 GTSNPN and CDR2 SVGIG (reference sequence). The CDR3 coding sequence is TGTGCCTGGGGGGGAAGGAATTCACCCCTCCACTTT. Protein: CAWGGRNSPLHF.

The genes are TRBV7-2 and TRBJ1-6; D gene uncertain. This CDR3 comprises 12 residues. Germline assignment: CDR1 SGHTA and CDR2 FQGNSA. The V gene lost 1 base and the J gene lost 11 bases, with 6 bases spanning the gap. The CDR3 is CASSLGPPPLHF. The CDR3 DNA is TGTGCCAGCAGCTTAGGCCCCCCACCCCTCCACTTT.

The V gene is TRBV29-1, the J gene TRBJ2-7; TRBD2 aligns across 10 bases. CDR1 is SQVTM and CDR2 is ANQGSEA in the germline V gene. With 0 bases clipped from V and 1 base from J, the junction kept 6 bases outside the gene matches. This CDR3 contains 16 residues. CDR3 bases: TGCAGCGTTGAAGATCGGAGCGGGAGGGGATCCTACGAGCAGTACTTC. It codes for CSVEDRSGRGSYEQYF.

The V call is TRBV10-3, the J call TRBJ1-1, with no clear D. The CDR3 is made up of 14 amino acids. Germline-derived CDR1 and CDR2 are ENHRY and SYGVKD. Deletions cut 1 base from V and 0 bases from J, with 6 bases between. The CDR3 coding sequence is TGTGCCATCAGTGAGTTTGGGGTGAACACTGAAGCTTTCTTT. This sequence encodes CAISEFGVNTEAFF.

V gene TRBV7-2 combines with J gene TRBJ2-3, with 13 nucleotides matching TRBD2. The CDR3 length is 15 residues. The V gene's germline CDR1 is SGHTA and CDR2 FQGNSA. The J segment lost 10 bases and the V segment lost 5 bases, leaving 9 bases of the junction unmatched. The CDR3 is CASSLRTSGSVAQYF. The CDR3 coding sequence is TGTGCCAGCAGCCTAAGGACTAGCGGGAGTGTGGCGCAGTATTTT.

This chain uses TRBV5-1 with TRBJ2-1; possible D gene TRBD1, 5 bases. There are 16 residues in the CDR3. From germline, CDR1 is SGHRS and CDR2 YFSETQ. Trimming took off 4 bases at V and 4 bases at J, with 18 bases between the two ends. CDR3 bases: TGCGCCAGCAGCCTTGGTTCCGGACAATCGTACAATGAGCAGTTCTTC. Translated: CASSLGSGQSYNEQFF. Supplemented by reference TRBV5-1 and TRBJ2-1, the full variable domain reads KAGVTQTPRYLIKTRGQQVTLSCSPISGHRSVSWYQQTPGQGLQFLFEYFSETQRNKGNFPGRFSGRQFSNSRSEMNVSTLELGDSALYLCASSLGSGQSYNEQFFGPGTRLTVL.

The CDR3 DNA reads TGTGCCAGCAGTTTGACCGTTAACAATGAGCAGTTCTTC. Protein sequence: CASSLTVNNEQFF. This chain uses TRBV27 with TRBJ2-1, with unresolved D. Between the trimmed V and J ends, which lost 3 bases and 5 bases, there was a span of 8 bases. From germline, CDR1 is MNHEY and CDR2 SMNVEV (reference sequence). The CDR3 spans 13 residues.

The rearrangement joins TRBV27 to TRBJ1-2; unclear D gene. The CDR3 spans 14 residues. Germline CDR1 reads MNHEY; CDR2 reads SMNVEV (reference sequence). Trimming shortened V by 3 bases and J by 4 bases, and 12 bases separated the two germline ends. The CDR3 loop reads CASSFFRGSYGYTF. The CDR3, as DNA: TGTGCCAGCAGTTTTTTTCGGGGTAGCTATGGCTACACCTTC.

The J gene is TRBJ1-2, the V gene TRBV18; a weak D match, TRBD1 (5 bases). Trimming cost V 3 bases and J 4 bases, with 18 bases left between them. The CDR3 consists of 16 residues. Looked up from germline, CDR1 is KGHSH and CDR2 is LQKENI. CDR3 in DNA: TGTGCCAGCTCACCTCAGGCCCTCCCAGGGTCCTATGGCTACACCTTC. It translates to CASSPQALPGSYGYTF.

The DNA for the CDR3 is TGTGCCAGCAGCCCTGGGGTAGCGAACACCGGGGAGCTGTTTTTT. Protein product: CASSPGVANTGELFF. V gene TRBV7-3 combines with J gene TRBJ2-2; D is undetermined. Trimming removed 5 bases at V and 0 bases at J, with 10 bases between. CDR3 length equals 15 residues. Germline assignment: CDR1 SGHTA and CDR2 FQGTGA.

V is TRBV28 and J is TRBJ1-5; 8 bases are shared with TRBD1. CDR1 and CDR2 from the germline V gene are MDHEN and SYDVKM. V was clipped by 8 bases and J by 7 bases; unmatched bases: 13. This CDR3 comprises 15 residues. The CDR3 DNA reads as TGTGCCAGCGGATCCCCAGGGGGCGCAGGGCAGCCCCAGCATTTT. It translates to CASGSPGGAGQPQHF.

This sequence joins TRBV6-1 and TRBJ2-7; the match to TRBD2 covers 12 bases. The germline gives CDR1 MNHNS, CDR2 SASEGT. The CDR3 runs to 14 residues. V was pared by 7 bases and J by 1 base, with 2 bases of the junction left unmatched. CDR3 in amino acids: CASTGLAGSYEQYF. The CDR3 region has the DNA TGTGCCAGCACCGGACTAGCGGGGTCCTACGAGCAGTACTTC.

The V gene is TRBV4-2, the J gene TRBJ2-3, with D perhaps matching TRBD1 (6 bases). Between the trimmed V and J ends, which lost 1 base and 1 base, there was a span of 15 bases. Germline loops: CDR1 LGHNA, CDR2 YNFKEQ. This CDR3 comprises 17 residues. This chain's CDR3 is CASSQGVTGTGTDTQYF. The CDR3 DNA reads as TGTGCCAGCAGCCAAGGAGTGACAGGAACCGGCACAGATACGCAGTATTTT.

The V gene is TRBV29-1, the J gene TRBJ1-2; D is unclear. Trimming stripped 1 base from V and 7 bases from J, with 7 bases between. This CDR3 region has 11 residues. Germline V gene data show CDR1 as SQVTM and CDR2 as ANQGSEA. The CDR3 region is CSVEASSGYTF. The CDR3 region has the DNA TGCAGCGTTGAAGCGTCCTCTGGCTACACCTTC.

This chain joins TRBV27 and TRBJ2-5, with 8 bases lining up with TRBD2. Germline CDR1 MNHEY, CDR2 SMNVEV (reference sequence). This CDR3 spans 15 amino acids. V was pared by 6 bases and J by 4 bases, with 10 bases of the junction left unmatched. CDR3 bases: TGTGCCAGCAGGGTAGCGGGGCGGGGGGCAGAGACCCAGTACTTC. It translates to CASRVAGRGAETQYF.

The chain recombines TRBV11-3 with TRBJ1-4; TRBD1 agrees at 7 bases. Trimming at V came to 5 bases and at J to 0 bases, leaving 6 bases not matched to a gene. This CDR3 region has 16 residues. CDR1 SGHNT and CDR2 YENEEA come from the germline V gene. CDR3 loop: CASSNRQGPTNEKLFF. The CDR3, as DNA: TGTGCCAGCAGCAACAGACAGGGCCCAACTAATGAAAAACTGTTTTTT.

This chain connects TRBV4-2 to TRBJ1-3; perhaps TRBD1 as D (5 bases). The germline V gene encodes CDR1 LGHNA and CDR2 YNFKEQ. CDR3 size: 15 residues. Trimming took 1 base from V and 4 from J, leaving 11 bases between them. The CDR3 nucleotides read TGTGCCAGCAGCCAAGTTGGGGCGGGGGGAAACACCATATATTTT. Its protein product is CASSQVGAGGNTIYF.

The chain joins TRBV7-3 to TRBJ2-7; no definite D call. This CDR3 is 15 amino acids long. Germline V CDR1 and CDR2: SGHTA, FQGTGA. V lost 4 bases to trimming and J lost 0 bases, with 13 bases between them. The CDR3 DNA reads TGTGCCAGCAGCTCCTACGGGCGATCCTCCTACGAGCAGTACTTC. Protein: CASSSYGRSSYEQYF.

The J gene is TRBJ1-4, the V gene TRBV29-1; D is ambiguous. V lost 7 bases and J lost 0, with 9 bases in between. CDR3 size: 13 residues. Per germline, CDR1 SQVTM and CDR2 ANQGSEA. The CDR3 loop is CSGGAATNEKLFF. The CDR3 DNA is TGCAGCGGGGGTGCTGCAACTAATGAAAAACTGTTTTTT.

The rearrangement uses TRBV5-1 and TRBJ1-1, with D perhaps matching TRBD1 (5 bases). Germline CDR1 and CDR2: SGHRS and YFSETQ. Trimming took 0 bases from V and 2 from J, leaving 17 bases between them. The CDR3 contains 17 residues. CDR3 nucleotide sequence: TGCGCCAGCAGCTTGGCCGGTAGGGGATCGGGAAACACTGAAGCTTTCTTT. Amino acids: CASSLAGRGSGNTEAFF.

CDR3 amino acids: CASSVSGDVDTQYF. DNA of the CDR3: TGTGCCAGTAGTGTTAGCGGGGACGTGGATACGCAGTATTTT. The rearrangement links TRBV19 to TRBJ2-3; 8 nucleotides align to TRBD2. Germline trimming cut 5 bases from V and 6 bases from J; bases unmatched to any gene: 7. The CDR3 loop spans 14 amino acids. Germline CDR1 LNHDA, CDR2 SQIVND (reference sequence).

The chain combines TRBV27 with TRBJ2-1, with TRBD2 matching 9 bases. Germline assignment: CDR1 MNHEY and CDR2 SMNVEV (reference sequence). V lost 5 bases and J lost 8; bases outside the gene matches: 13. This CDR3 is 16 amino acids long. The CDR3: CASSPRGAGGRDEQFF. The CDR3 DNA reads as TGTGCCAGCAGTCCCCGGGGAGCGGGGGGCCGCGATGAGCAGTTCTTC.

This clone has just one count. The V call is TRBV28, the J call TRBJ1-2; D is ambiguous. The V and J ends lost 3 bases and 8 bases respectively, with 19 bases between them. This CDR3 has 15 amino acids. CDR1 and CDR2 (germline): MDHEN, SYDVKM. CDR3 amino acids: CASSFYPPRAGGYTF. DNA for the CDR3: TGTGCCAGCAGTTTCTACCCCCCCCGGGCGGGGGGCTACACCTTC.

The chain is built from TRBV4-3 and TRBJ2-6; unclear D gene. Trimming took off 0 bases at V and 0 bases at J, with 12 bases between the two ends. CDR1 and CDR2 from the germline V gene are LGHNA and YSLEER. The CDR3 runs 18 residues. CDR3 coding DNA: TGCGCCAGCAGCCAAGATGCCCCCAGATCCTCTGGGGCCAACGTCCTGACTTTC. It codes for CASSQDAPRSSGANVLTF.

V usage is TRBV27 and J usage is TRBJ2-7; 9 positions match TRBD1. This CDR3 has 14 amino acids. Per germline, CDR1 MNHEY and CDR2 SMNVEV (reference sequence). V gave up 6 bases and J gave up 2 bases; unmatched junction bases: 5. CDR3 DNA: TGTGCCAGCAGGAGGACAGGGGAAACCTACGAGCAGTACTTC. Translation gives CASRRTGETYEQYF.

The chain couples TRBV5-1 to TRBJ2-7; D is undetermined. CDR1 and CDR2 from the germline V gene are SGHRS and YFSETQ. The ends were cut back, 7 bases at V and 3 bases at J, with 8 bases in the middle. This CDR3 has 11 residues. The CDR3 reads CASARGYEQYF. CDR3 nucleotides: TGCGCCAGCGCCCGAGGCTACGAGCAGTACTTC.

This clone appeared a few times. This chain joins TRBV25-1 and TRBJ1-1; D gene ambiguous. Trimming left V 2 bases short and J 6 bases short, with 10 bases between. The length of the CDR3 is 13 residues. CDR1 MGHDK and CDR2 SYGVNS come from the germline V gene. The CDR3 region has the DNA TGTGCCAGCAGTGAAATTCTCTCGGCTGAAGCTTTCTTT. This codes for CASSEILSAEAFF.